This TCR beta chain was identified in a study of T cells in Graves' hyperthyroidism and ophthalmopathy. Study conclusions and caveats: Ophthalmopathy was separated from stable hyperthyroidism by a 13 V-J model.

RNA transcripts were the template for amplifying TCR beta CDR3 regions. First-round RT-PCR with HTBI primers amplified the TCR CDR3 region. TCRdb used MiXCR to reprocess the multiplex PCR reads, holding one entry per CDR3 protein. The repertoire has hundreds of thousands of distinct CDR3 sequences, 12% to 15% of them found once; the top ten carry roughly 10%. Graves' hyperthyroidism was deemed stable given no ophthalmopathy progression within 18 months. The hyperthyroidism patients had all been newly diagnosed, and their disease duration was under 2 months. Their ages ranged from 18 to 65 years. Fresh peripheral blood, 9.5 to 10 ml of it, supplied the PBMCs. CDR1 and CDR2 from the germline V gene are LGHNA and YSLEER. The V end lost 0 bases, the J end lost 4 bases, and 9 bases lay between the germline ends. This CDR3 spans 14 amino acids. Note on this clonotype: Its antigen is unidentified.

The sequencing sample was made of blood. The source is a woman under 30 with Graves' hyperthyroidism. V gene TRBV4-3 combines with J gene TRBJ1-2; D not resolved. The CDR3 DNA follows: TGCGCCAGCAGCCAAGAGTCACTCGGCTATGGCTACACCTTC. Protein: CASSQESLGYGYTF.